These 20 T cell receptor beta chains were all obtained from the same sample, sequenced in a study of blood T cell repertoires in COVID-19. Generated by immunoSEQ multiplex PCR, the TCRdb table keeps only in-frame clones and is missing some. The table records approximately 500,000 clones, approximately 85% of them present only once. The sequencing input was peripheral blood. Receptors originate from a human donor in a cohort sampled during active COVID-19.

This clone was found once. The V and J genes are TRBV5-6 and TRBJ1-2, with TRBD1 matching 8 bases. The V gene's germline CDR1 is SGHDT and CDR2 YYEEEE. This CDR3 has 15 residues. With V trimmed by 0 bases and J by 4 bases, 5 bases remained unmatched. The CDR3 region has the DNA TGTGCCAGCAGCTTGGAGGACAGGGTGACCTATGGCTACACCTTC. It specifies CASSLEDRVTYGYTF.

The chain couples TRBV6-5 to TRBJ1-4, with D tentatively TRBD1 (6 bases). CDR1 and CDR2 (germline): MNHEY, SVGAGI. The CDR3 sequence is 16 residues long. The V gene lost 2 bases and the J gene lost 4 bases, with 14 bases spanning the gap. This CDR3 reads CASSYVPGDGNEKLFF. The CDR3 DNA follows: TGTGCCAGCAGTTACGTGCCAGGGGACGGTAATGAAAAACTGTTTTTT.

V gene TRBV5-6 combines with J gene TRBJ2-7; no clear D gene. There are 15 residues in the CDR3. Germline CDR1 reads SGHDT; CDR2 reads YYEEEE. V was shortened by 3 bases and J by 2 bases, with 15 bases between the two germline ends. The CDR3: CASSSLRLTAYEQYF. CDR3 nucleotide sequence: TGTGCCAGCAGCTCTCTGCGCTTGACTGCCTACGAGCAGTACTTC.

The genes are TRBV28 and TRBJ1-1; D unclear. The CDR3 sequence is 14 residues long. Germline V lookup: CDR1 MDHEN, CDR2 SYDVKM. Trimming took off 5 bases at V and 4 bases at J, with 14 bases between the two ends. The CDR3, as DNA: TGTGCCAGCAGTGCCACAGTTTCCTTCACTGAAGCTTTCTTT. Translating gives CASSATVSFTEAFF.

This sequence joins TRBV6-2 or TRBV6-3 and TRBJ2-5; 7 bases agree with TRBD2. In germline, CDR1 is MNHEY, CDR2 SVGEGT. The CDR3 is 15 amino acids. V trimming: 0 bases; J trimming: 5 bases; junction bases outside the gene matches: 6. DNA for the CDR3: TGTGCCAGCAGTTACTCGAGTCGACTAGCTGAGACCCAGTACTTC. Its protein is CASSYSSRLAETQYF.

CDR3 bases: TGTGCCAGCAGCCAAGTACTGGTGGCAGGCGACGAGCAGTACTTC. It encodes CASSQVLVAGDEQYF. This chain links TRBV14 with TRBJ2-7; D ambiguous. Germline CDR1 SGHDN, CDR2 FVKESK. V was shortened by 1 base and J by 5 bases, with 15 bases between the two germline ends. The CDR3 runs to 15 residues.

The chain is built from TRBV6-5 and TRBJ1-2, with 7 bases matching TRBD1. Germline values: CDR1 MNHEY, CDR2 SVGAGI. This CDR3 contains 15 residues. V dropped 6 bases and J dropped 6; count of bases not matched to a gene: 13. The CDR3 bases are TGTGCCAGCAGCTACACTAGTACAGGGGTGGATGGCTACACCTTC. It encodes CASSYTSTGVDGYTF.

The genes are TRBV10-3 and TRBJ1-5; TRBD1 matches 10 bases. The CDR3 loop spans 14 amino acids. V shed 6 bases, J shed 3 bases, and the junction held 2 bases outside the gene matches. Germline-derived CDR1 and CDR2 are ENHRY and SYGVKD. The CDR3 DNA sequence: TGTGCCATCAGGGGGACAGGGGACAATCAGCCCCAGCATTTT. Translating gives CAIRGTGDNQPQHF.

The chain has TRBV6-4 and TRBJ2-1; 10 nucleotides align to TRBD1. V lost 4 bases, J lost 7 bases, and 7 bases stayed unmatched. The CDR3 consists of 15 residues. The V gene's germline CDR1 is MRHNA and CDR2 SNTAGT. This CDR3 reads CASSASGQGLNEQFF. The DNA for the CDR3 is TGTGCCAGCAGTGCCTCGGGACAGGGGTTAAATGAGCAGTTCTTC.

This chain links TRBV28 with TRBJ1-5; D is undetermined. V was trimmed by 2 bases and J by 0 bases, leaving 8 bases between them. The CDR3 sequence is 15 residues long. Per germline, CDR1 MDHEN and CDR2 SYDVKM. DNA for the CDR3: TGTGCCAGCAGTTTAGGAGCCCTTAGCAATCAGCCCCAGCATTTT. Its translation is CASSLGALSNQPQHF.

The V call is TRBV30, the J call TRBJ2-1, with 9 nucleotides matching TRBD2. Germline-derived CDR1 and CDR2 are GTSNPN and SVGIG (reference sequence). There are 16 residues in the CDR3. V lost 1 base and J lost 4; bases outside the gene matches: 8. This CDR3 reads CAWSAASGTLYNEQFF. In DNA, the CDR3 is TGTGCCTGGAGTGCTGCTAGCGGGACCCTTTACAATGAGCAGTTCTTC. Full variable domain (rest looked up from reference TRBV30 and TRBJ2-1): SQTIHQWPATLVQPVGSPLSLECTVEGTSNPNLYWYRQAAGRGLQLLFYSVGIGQISSEVPQNLSASRPQDRQFILSSKKLLLSDSGFYLCAWSAASGTLYNEQFFGPGTRLTVL.

This clone was observed many times. V gene TRBV28 combines with J gene TRBJ2-7; D remains ambiguous. The CDR3 covers 13 residues. V was trimmed by 5 bases and J by 3 bases, leaving 11 bases between them. Germline V gene lookup returns CDR1 MDHEN and CDR2 SYDVKM. CDR3 DNA sequence: TGTGCCAGCAGTACCCCTTCGGTCTACGAGCAGTACTTC. This gives the protein CASSTPSVYEQYF. The full variable domain, its missing parts supplied by reference TRBV28 and TRBJ2-7, is DVKVTQSSRYLVKRTGEKVFLECVQDMDHENMFWYRQDPGLGLRLIYFSYDVKMKEKGDIPEGYSVSREKKERFSLILESASTNQTSMYLCASSTPSVYEQYFGPGTRLTVT.

This chain connects TRBV7-9 to TRBJ1-6; D not resolved. From germline, CDR1 is SEHNR and CDR2 FQNEAQ (reference sequence). V gave up 1 base and J gave up 10 bases, with 5 bases separating them. The CDR3 runs to 12 residues. The CDR3 is CASSLVESPLHF. CDR3 DNA sequence: TGTGCCAGCAGCTTAGTAGAGTCACCCCTCCACTTT.

The rearrangement links TRBV9 to TRBJ1-4; 9 nucleotides line up with TRBD1. The CDR3 sequence is 15 residues long. Per the germline V gene, CDR1 is SGDLS and CDR2 is YYNGEE. V shed 3 bases and J 2 bases; nucleotides not matched to a gene: 2. The CDR3 reads CASSGQGGTNEKLFF. The CDR3 DNA reads as TGTGCCAGCAGCGGACAGGGGGGGACTAATGAAAAACTGTTTTTT.

The V gene is TRBV4-2, the J gene TRBJ2-4; 8 positions match TRBD1. The CDR3 is 16 amino acids. CDR1 LGHNA and CDR2 YNFKEQ come from the germline V gene. The V and J ends lost 4 bases and 2 bases, in that order; junction bases with no gene match: 7. The CDR3 bases are TGTGCCAGCAGCCTCGCAACAGGGGGGTCCAAAAACATTCAGTACTTC. Translated: CASSLATGGSKNIQYF.

This chain uses TRBV3-1 (or the pseudogene TRBV3-2) with TRBJ1-2, with D uncertain. The CDR3 is 14 amino acids. CDR1 LGHDT and CDR2 YNNKEL come from the germline V gene (reference sequence). V lost 2 bases to trimming and J lost 1 base, with 8 bases between them. Written as DNA, the CDR3 is TGTGCCAGCAGCCAAAGGAGGAGTAACTATGGCTACACCTTC. It translates to CASSQRRSNYGYTF.

V and J are TRBV7-2 and TRBJ2-3; D may be TRBD2 (7 bases). Trimming cost V 5 bases and J 8 bases, with 20 bases left between them. This CDR3 spans 15 amino acids. Germline V gene data show CDR1 as SGHTA and CDR2 as FQGNSA. DNA of the CDR3: TGTGCCAGCAGCCCCCTTATCGGAGGGGGGGGTACGCAGTATTTT. It encodes CASSPLIGGGGTQYF.

The CDR3 loop reads CASSGELSSYNEQFF. In nucleotides, the CDR3 is TGTGCCAGCAGTGGAGAGTTGAGCTCCTACAATGAGCAGTTCTTC. The V gene is TRBV6-4, the J gene TRBJ2-1; D remains ambiguous. Deletions cut 4 bases from V and 0 bases from J, with 10 bases between. CDR1 and CDR2 from the germline V gene are MRHNA and SNTAGT. This CDR3 region has 15 residues.

The chain links TRBV7-2 to TRBJ1-2; D remains unclear. This CDR3 spans 14 amino acids. Germline values: CDR1 SGHTA, CDR2 FQGNSA. Trimming took off 6 bases at V and 2 bases at J, with 13 bases between the two ends. CDR3 sequence: CASRLNGGNYGYTF. The DNA of the CDR3 is TGTGCCAGCAGGCTGAATGGCGGGAACTATGGCTACACCTTC. Full variable domain (outside the CDR3, taken from reference TRBV7-2 and TRBJ1-2): GAGVSQSPSNKVTEKGKDVELRCDPISGHTALYWYRQSLGQGLEFLIYFQGNSAPDKSGLPSDRFSAERTGGSVSTLTIQRTQQEDSAVYLCASRLNGGNYGYTFGSGTRLTVV.

The chain recombines TRBV11-2 with TRBJ2-1; D uncertain. Germline lookup yields CDR1 SGHAT and CDR2 FQNNGV. The ends were cut back, 1 base at V and 10 bases at J, with 11 bases in the middle. This CDR3 has 13 residues. The CDR3 DNA sequence: TGTGCCAGCAGCTTAGTTTCTGCGAGGGAGCAGTTCTTC. Amino acid sequence: CASSLVSAREQFF.